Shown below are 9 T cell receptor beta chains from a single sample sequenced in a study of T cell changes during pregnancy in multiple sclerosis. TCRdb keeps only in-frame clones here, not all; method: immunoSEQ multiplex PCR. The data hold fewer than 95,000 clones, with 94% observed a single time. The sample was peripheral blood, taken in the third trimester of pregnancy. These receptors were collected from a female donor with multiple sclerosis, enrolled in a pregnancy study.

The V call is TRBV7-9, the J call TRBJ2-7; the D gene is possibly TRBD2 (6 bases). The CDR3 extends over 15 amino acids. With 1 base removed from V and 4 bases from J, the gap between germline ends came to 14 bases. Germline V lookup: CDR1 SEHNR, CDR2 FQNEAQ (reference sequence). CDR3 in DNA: TGTGCCAGCAGCTTAGACGGGAGTACGGTTTACGAGCAGTACTTC. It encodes CASSLDGSTVYEQYF.

For the CDR3, the DNA is TGCGCCAGCAGACCGACCGGGAGAGGGGATACGCAGTATTTT. Residues: CASRPTGRGDTQYF. The rearrangement uses TRBV4-1 and TRBJ2-3; possibly TRBD2 for D (6 bases). Looked up from germline, CDR1 is MGHRA and CDR2 is YSYEKL. CDR3 length: 14 residues. Deletions cut 6 bases from V and 6 bases from J, with 16 bases between.

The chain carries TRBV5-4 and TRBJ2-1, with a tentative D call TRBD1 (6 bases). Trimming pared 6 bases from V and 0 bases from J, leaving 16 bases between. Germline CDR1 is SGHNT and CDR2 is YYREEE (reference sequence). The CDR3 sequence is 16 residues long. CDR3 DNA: TGTGCCAGCAACCCAGGACAGAGGAGCTCCTACAATGAGCAGTTCTTC. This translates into CASNPGQRSSYNEQFF.

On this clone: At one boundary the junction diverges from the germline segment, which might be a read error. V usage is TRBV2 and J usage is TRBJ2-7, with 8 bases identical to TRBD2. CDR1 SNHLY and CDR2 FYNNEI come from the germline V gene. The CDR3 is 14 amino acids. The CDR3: CASRIEFGLAGADF. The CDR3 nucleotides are TGTGCCAGCAGAATCGAGTTTGGTCTAGCGGGCGCCGACTTC.

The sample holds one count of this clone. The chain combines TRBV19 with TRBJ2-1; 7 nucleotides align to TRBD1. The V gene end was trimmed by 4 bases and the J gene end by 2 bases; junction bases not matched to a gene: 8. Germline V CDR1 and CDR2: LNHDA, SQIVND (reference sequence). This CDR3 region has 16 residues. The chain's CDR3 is CASSTPGTAAYNEQFF. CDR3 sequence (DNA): TGTGCCAGTAGTACTCCCGGGACAGCCGCCTACAATGAGCAGTTCTTC.

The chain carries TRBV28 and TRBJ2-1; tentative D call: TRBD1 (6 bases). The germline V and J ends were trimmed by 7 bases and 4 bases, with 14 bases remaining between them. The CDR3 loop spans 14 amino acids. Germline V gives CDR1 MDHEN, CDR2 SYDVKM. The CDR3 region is CASKGGDVYNEQFF. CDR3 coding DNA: TGTGCCAGCAAAGGGGGAGATGTGTACAATGAGCAGTTCTTC.

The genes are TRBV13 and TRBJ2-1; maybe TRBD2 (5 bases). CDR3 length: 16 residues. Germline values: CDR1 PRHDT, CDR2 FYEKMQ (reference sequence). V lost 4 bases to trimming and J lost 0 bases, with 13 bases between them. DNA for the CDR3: TGTGCCAGCAGCTCATACGGGAATAGCTCCTACAATGAGCAGTTCTTC. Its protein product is CASSSYGNSSYNEQFF.

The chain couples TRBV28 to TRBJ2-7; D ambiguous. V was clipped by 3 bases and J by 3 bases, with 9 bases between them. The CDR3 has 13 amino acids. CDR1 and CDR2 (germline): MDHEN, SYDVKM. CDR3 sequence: CASSFVGGYEQYF. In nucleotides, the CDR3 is TGTGCCAGCAGTTTTGTCGGCGGCTACGAGCAGTACTTC.

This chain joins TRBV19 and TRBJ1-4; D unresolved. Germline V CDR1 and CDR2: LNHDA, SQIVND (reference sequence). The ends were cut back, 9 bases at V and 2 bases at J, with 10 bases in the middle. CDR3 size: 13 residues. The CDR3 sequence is CASSRFTNEKLFF. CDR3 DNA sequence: TGTGCCAGCTCCAGGTTTACTAATGAAAAACTGTTTTTT.